The rows below give T cell receptor beta chains drawn from one sample of a study of cytomegalovirus exposure and HLA in healthy donors. The protocol was immunoSEQ multiplex PCR, while the TCRdb copy is restricted to in-frame clones and leaves out a portion. The table has fewer than 200,000 clones, around 76% seen once; the top ten hold roughly 2%. Material: PBMCs. These receptors were taken from a female donor in good health and CMV-seronegative. The CDR3 runs from the conserved cysteine through the conserved F or W. Each record gives: clone size, D gene, V gene, CDR3 length, J gene, CDR3 protein, CDR3 DNA. The D gene is left open where the match is weak. Size tells how often a clone was seen (once, few, many) or the class of an expanded clone, and some rows leave it out.

>NA|NA|TRBV5-1|14|TRBJ1-2
CASSLDARTNGYTF
TGCGCCAGCAGCTTGGATGCCAGGACTAATGGCTACACCTTC
>NA|TRBD1|TRBV19|13|TRBJ1-2
CASSATGNYGYTF
TGTGCCAGTAGCGCGACAGGGAACTATGGCTACACCTTC
>NA|TRBD2|TRBV9|16|TRBJ2-3
CASSAGTSGITDTQYF
TGTGCCAGCAGCGCCGGGACTAGCGGAATCACAGATACGCAGTATTTT
>NA|NA|TRBV19|13|TRBJ2-7
CASSIPGSYEQYF
TGTGCCAGTAGTATCCCCGGGAGCTACGAGCAGTACTTC
>once|NA|TRBV9|13|TRBJ1-2
CASSGGPDYGYTF
TGTGCCAGCAGCGGGGGCCCTGACTATGGCTACACCTTC
>NA|TRBD2|TRBV11-3|15|TRBJ2-5
CASSPGTSAEETQYF
TGTGCCAGCAGCCCCGGGACTAGCGCGGAGGAGACCCAGTACTTC
>NA|TRBD2|TRBV5-1|17|TRBJ2-5
CASSLGGLAGARETQYF
TGCGCCAGCAGCTTGGGGGGTCTAGCGGGAGCCCGTGAGACCCAGTACTTC
>NA|TRBD1|TRBV11-1|16|TRBJ1-6
CASSLGVGTEGSPLHF
TGTGCCAGCAGCTTAGGAGTCGGGACAGAAGGATCACCCCTCCACTTT
>NA|TRBD2|TRBV25-1|16|TRBJ2-7
CASQLAGGSGSYEQYF
TGTGCCAGCCAACTAGCGGGAGGCTCTGGCTCCTACGAGCAGTACTTC
>NA|TRBD1|TRBV30|14|TRBJ1-1
CAWRLTGWNTEAFF
TGTGCCTGGAGACTGACAGGGTGGAACACTGAAGCTTTCTTT
>NA|TRBD1|TRBV5-1|15|TRBJ2-2
CASSLAGTGIGELFF
TGCGCCAGCAGCTTGGCCGGGACAGGGATCGGGGAGCTGTTTTTT
>NA|TRBD2|TRBV5-5|15|TRBJ2-1
CASSPTSGDYNEQFF
TGTGCCAGCAGCCCGACTAGCGGGGACTACAATGAGCAGTTCTTC
>NA|TRBD2|TRBV29-1|16|TRBJ2-1
CSVEIPLAGTYNEQFF
TGCAGCGTTGAAATTCCCCTAGCGGGGACCTACAATGAGCAGTTCTTC
>NA|TRBD2|TRBV7-6|12|TRBJ2-7
CASSNSGYEQYF
TGTGCCAGCAGTAATAGCGGGTACGAGCAGTACTTC
>NA|TRBD1|TRBV7-9|14|TRBJ2-1
CASVDRARDNEQFF
TGTGCCAGCGTGGACAGGGCAAGGGACAATGAGCAGTTCTTC
>NA|TRBD1|TRBV19|15|TRBJ2-7
CASSITAGQGHEQYF
TGTGCCAGTAGTATAACGGCAGGACAGGGCCACGAGCAGTACTTC
>NA|TRBD2|TRBV19|15|TRBJ2-5
CASSILAGEGETQYF
TGTGCCAGTAGTATCTTAGCGGGAGAAGGGGAGACCCAGTACTTC
>NA|TRBD1|TRBV29-1|13|TRBJ1-6
CSAQQGRDSPLHF
TGCAGCGCCCAACAGGGGAGAGATTCACCCCTCCACTTT
>NA|TRBD1|TRBV9|15|TRBJ1-2
CASSRGQGASYGYTF
TGTGCCAGCAGCAGAGGACAGGGGGCGAGCTATGGCTACACCTTC
>NA|NA|TRBV9|14|TRBJ2-7
CASSQAGKSYEQYF
TGTGCCAGCAGCCAGGCGGGGAAGTCCTACGAGCAGTACTTC
>few|NA|TRBV5-6|16|TRBJ1-2
CASSLDDRQANYGYTF
TGTGCCAGCAGCTTGGACGATCGACAGGCCAACTATGGCTACACCTTC
>NA|NA|TRBV19|14|TRBJ2-7
CASSQLRGAYEQYF
TGTGCCAGTAGTCAGCTCAGGGGGGCCTACGAGCAGTACTTC
>few|TRBD1|TRBV5-1|16|TRBJ1-4
CASSLNRGRSNEKLFF
TGCGCCAGCAGCTTGAACAGGGGGCGATCTAATGAAAAACTGTTTTTT
>NA|TRBD1|TRBV5-1|12|TRBJ2-1
CASSLEGQGRFF
TGCGCCAGCAGCTTGGAAGGACAGGGACGGTTCTTC
>once|NA|TRBV6-5|12|TRBJ1-2
CASSYGAGAYTF
TGTGCCAGCAGTTACGGGGCAGGGGCCTACACCTTC
>NA|TRBD1|TRBV27|16|TRBJ1-1
CASTPGTGGLRTEAFF
TGTGCCAGCACCCCGGGCACAGGGGGCCTTCGGACTGAAGCTTTCTTT
>NA|NA|TRBV5-1|14|TRBJ2-5
CASSLAPGQETQYF
TGCGCCAGCAGCTTGGCCCCGGGACAAGAGACCCAGTACTTC
>NA|TRBD1|TRBV2|15|TRBJ2-1
CASTSVTGAYNEQFF
TGTGCCAGCACCTCAGTGACAGGGGCCTACAATGAGCAGTTCTTC
>NA|NA|TRBV30|13|TRBJ1-2
CAWSTRFDYGYTF
TGTGCCTGGAGTACTAGGTTCGACTATGGCTACACCTTC
>NA|NA|TRBV2|15|TRBJ1-5
CASSGDGGGNQPQHF
TGTGCCAGCAGTGGGGACGGGGGTGGCAATCAGCCCCAGCATTTT
>once|NA|TRBV30|13|TRBJ1-2
CAYLGRSNYGYTF
TGTGCCTACCTGGGGAGGTCAAACTATGGCTACACCTTC
>NA|NA|TRBV7-9|13|TRBJ2-3
CASSSTAGTTQYF
TGTGCCAGCAGCTCCACTGCCGGGACAACGCAGTATTTT
>few|NA|TRBV25-1|15|TRBJ1-2
CASSESSGEYYGYTF
TGTGCCAGCAGTGAAAGTTCAGGGGAGTACTATGGCTACACCTTC
>NA|NA|TRBV21-1|17|TRBJ2-1
CASSKGEGGVSYNEQFF
TGTGCCAGCAGCAAAGGTGAGGGCGGGGTCTCCTACAATGAGCAGTTCTTC
>few|TRBD2|TRBV30|15|TRBJ2-2
CAWNERAGENGELFF
TGTGCCTGGAATGAGAGGGCGGGGGAAAATGGGGAGCTGTTTTTT
>few|TRBD1|TRBV5-1|15|TRBJ1-2
CASSAGTGLNYGYTF
TGCGCCAGCAGCGCCGGGACAGGACTGAACTATGGCTACACCTTC
>NA|NA|TRBV30|11|TRBJ2-7
CAWSPVYEQYF
TGTGCCTGGAGTCCAGTTTACGAGCAGTACTTC
>NA|NA|TRBV21-1|14|TRBJ1-2
CASSILGTGKGYTF
TGTGCCAGCAGCATTCTCGGGACAGGAAAAGGCTACACCTTC
>NA|NA|TRBV5-1|13|TRBJ1-5
CASSLSGGQPQHF
TGCGCCAGCAGCTTGTCCGGAGGTCAGCCCCAGCATTTT
>NA|TRBD1|TRBV11-3|14|TRBJ2-7
CASSLGDRSYEQYF
TGTGCCAGCAGCTTGGGGGACAGATCCTACGAGCAGTACTTC